The clone carrying this TCR beta chain was detected only once. The V end was cut by 4 bases, the J end by 1 base, with 13 bases between. The germline CDR1 and CDR2 sequences are SGHTA and FQGNSA. The CDR3 spans 15 residues. Clones were sequenced by immunoSEQ multiplex PCR, and TCRdb holds only the in-frame ones, with some missing. The table records more than 2,000,000 clones, approximately 93% of them present only once. The source of the sample is a study of shared clonotypes between healthy human individuals. The chain combines TRBV7-2 with TRBJ1-1; no definite D call. The sequence derives from a man aged 18 to 30 in good health. Some clones in this sample may be carry-over from other donors' samples. Specimen: naive CD4+ T cells from PBMCs. Subset given: CD45RA+ positively selected. The DNA for the CDR3 is TGTGCCAGCAGCTCCCAGGCAGCTAGGAACACTGAAGCTTTCTTT. Encoded protein: CASSSQAARNTEAFF.